The 11 T cell receptor beta chains reported below all come from one sample, sequenced in a study of T cell responses to AZD1222 COVID-19 vaccine. Clones were read by immunoSEQ multiplex PCR, and TCRdb kept only the in-frame ones, dropping some. There are around 140,000 clones in the sample; 80% to 95% occur only once, and 3.5% to 4.5% lies in the top ten. The specimen comprised peripheral blood, sampled 28 days after the second AZD1222 dose. Every receptor here comes from an adult who received the AZD1222 COVID-19 vaccine.

This clone was found once. J is TRBJ1-3 and V is TRBV28; D remains ambiguous. V was clipped by 2 bases and J by 3 bases, with 5 bases between them. The germline CDR1 and CDR2 sequences are MDHEN and SYDVKM. The CDR3 contains 13 residues. This chain's CDR3 is CASSLELGNTIYF. For the CDR3, the DNA is TGTGCCAGCAGTTTAGAGCTTGGAAACACCATATATTTT.

The gene calls are TRBV6-1 and TRBJ2-5, with 9 bases fitting TRBD2. The germline V gene has CDR1 MNHNS and CDR2 SASEGT. The CDR3 spans 16 residues. After removal of 1 base from V and 5 bases from J, the junction contained 8 bases not matched to a gene. The CDR3 DNA follows: TGTGCCAGCAGTGAAGTGGGCGGGAGGGAGTATGAGACCCAGTACTTC. Its protein product is CASSEVGGREYETQYF.

The chain is built from TRBV11-2 and TRBJ2-7; D remains ambiguous. The V end was cut by 0 bases, the J end by 6 bases, with 9 bases between. CDR3 length: 13 residues. Germline CDR1 reads SGHAT; CDR2 reads FQNNGV. CDR3 nucleotides: TGTGCCAGCAGCTTAGATCTCGAACGCGAGCAGTACTTC. Its translation: CASSLDLEREQYF.

This clone came up once. The J gene is TRBJ1-1, the V gene TRBV6-2 or TRBV6-3; possible D gene TRBD1, 5 bases. Between the trimmed V and J ends, which lost 0 bases and 5 bases, there was a span of 10 bases. The CDR3 covers 14 residues. Germline CDR1 MNHEY, CDR2 SVGEGT. Written as DNA, the CDR3 is TGTGCCAGCAGTTACTCTCTTCAGGGTACTGAAGCTTTCTTT. Translated, it gives CASSYSLQGTEAFF.

DNA of the CDR3: TGCGCCAGCCGGGACAGCAGTCACACTGAAGCTTTCTTT. Its translation: CASRDSSHTEAFF. The V call is TRBV5-1, the J call TRBJ1-1; 7 bases line up with TRBD1. The trim removed 7 bases at V and 3 bases at J, leaving 6 bases unmatched. This CDR3 is 13 amino acids long. In germline, CDR1 is SGHRS, CDR2 YFSETQ.

The V call is TRBV9, the J call TRBJ2-5, with unresolved D. The CDR3 length is 13 residues. The germline gives CDR1 SGDLS, CDR2 YYNGEE. V was shortened by 0 bases and J by 1 base, with 4 bases between the two germline ends. The CDR3 sequence: CASSVEGQETQYF. The CDR3, as DNA: TGTGCCAGCAGCGTAGAGGGCCAAGAGACCCAGTACTTC.

The chain carries TRBV19 and TRBJ2-1, with 8 bases aligning to TRBD1. Trimming removed 2 bases from V and 4 bases from J; junction bases left unmatched: 7. This CDR3 region has 16 residues. The germline CDR1 and CDR2 sequences are LNHDA and SQIVND (reference sequence). The DNA for the CDR3 is TGTGCCAGTAGTATAAACTCAGGACAGGGATACAATGAGCAGTTCTTC. Its protein is CASSINSGQGYNEQFF.

The genes are TRBV3-1 (or the pseudogene TRBV3-2) and TRBJ1-1; 7 bases are a match to TRBD1. Germline CDR1 and CDR2: LGHDT and YNNKEL (reference sequence). The CDR3 sequence is 14 residues long. V trimming: 5 bases; J trimming: 7 bases; junction bases outside the gene matches: 10. DNA of the CDR3: TGTGCCAGCAGCTTAGCGGACAGGAGGGGTGAAGCTTTCTTT. This encodes CASSLADRRGEAFF.

The V call is TRBV30, the J call TRBJ2-2; the D is unclear. The CDR3 contains 15 residues. Germline CDR1 reads GTSNPN; CDR2 reads SVGIG (reference sequence). Deletions cut 0 bases from V and 6 bases from J, with 14 bases between. CDR3 sequence reads: CAWSVRLEASGELFF. As DNA, the CDR3 is TGTGCCTGGAGTGTACGTCTAGAGGCGTCCGGGGAGCTGTTTTTT.

The chain carries TRBV6-5 and TRBJ1-5, with D possibly matching TRBD1 (5 bases). The germline gives CDR1 MNHEY, CDR2 SVGAGI. Trimming removed 0 bases from V and 0 bases from J, with 6 bases in between. The CDR3 is 15 amino acids. The CDR3 loop reads CASSYSTVSNQPQHF. The CDR3 bases are TGTGCCAGCAGTTACTCGACAGTTAGCAATCAGCCCCAGCATTTT.

The rearrangement uses TRBV19 and TRBJ1-1, with TRBD1 as a possible D gene (5 bases). This CDR3 is 13 amino acids long. Germline V gene lookup returns CDR1 LNHDA and CDR2 SQIVND (reference sequence). With 7 bases removed from V and 1 base from J, the gap between germline ends came to 10 bases. Here the CDR3 reads CASNPGQNTEAFF. The DNA of the CDR3 is TGTGCCAGTAATCCCGGACAGAACACTGAAGCTTTCTTT.